This T cell receptor (beta chain) is drawn from a study of regulatory T cells in long-lasting Graves disease. CDR1 and CDR2 from the germline V gene are LNHDA and SQIVND (reference sequence). This CDR3 contains 17 residues. J gave up 0 bases and V 3 bases, and 8 bases lay outside the gene matches. Documented time point: persistent/refractory GD, antithyroid drugs over 5 years with positive TRAb. PBMC RNA served as the TCR library source. Building the TCR beta libraries relied on iRepertoire HTBI primers, and CDR3 regions underwent Arm-PCR. One entry per CDR3 protein, called by TCRdb with MiXCR from the multiplex PCR reads. This sample has approximately 400,000 distinct CDR3 sequences, with about 20% found just once.

This TCR derives from a female donor with Graves disease. This material consisted of peripheral blood mononuclear cells (PBMCs), taken when the disease was refractory, from a patient treated with antithyroid drugs. The V and J genes are TRBV19 and TRBJ1-1; 9 bases align to TRBD1. CDR3 protein: CASSIRGQGSLNTEAFF. CDR3 coding DNA: TGTGCCAGTAGTATTAGGGGACAGGGATCTTTGAACACTGAAGCTTTCTTT.